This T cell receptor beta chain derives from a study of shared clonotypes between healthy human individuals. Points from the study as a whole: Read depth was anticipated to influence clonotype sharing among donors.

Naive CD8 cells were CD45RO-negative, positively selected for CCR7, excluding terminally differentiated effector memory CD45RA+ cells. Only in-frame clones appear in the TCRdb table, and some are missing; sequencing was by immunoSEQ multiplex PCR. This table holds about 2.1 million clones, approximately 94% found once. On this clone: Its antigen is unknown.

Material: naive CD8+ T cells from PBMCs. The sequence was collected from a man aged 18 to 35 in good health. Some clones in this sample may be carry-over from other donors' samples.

CDR3: CASSLEVPSGGFSYEQYF. The CDR3, as DNA: TGTGCCAGCAGCTTGGAAGTACCCTCAGGGGGCTTTTCGTACGAGCAGTACTTC. The J gene is TRBJ2-7, the V gene TRBV5-4, with 8 positions matching TRBD1. This CDR3 has 18 amino acids. Unmatched junction bases numbered 15, after V lost 0 bases and J lost 4 bases. CDR1 SGHNT and CDR2 YYREEE come from the germline V gene (reference sequence).